The rows below give T cell receptor beta chains drawn from one sample of a study of T-cell memory formation after mild COVID-19. TCRdb itself ran the 5' RACE reads through MiXCR, one entry per CDR3 protein. The sample lists roughly 310,000 distinct CDR3 sequences, about 16% occurring once. Sequenced input: PBMCs or a T cell subset sorted from them (not recorded which). The source of these receptors is a man aged 18 to 29 who had mild COVID-19 (a few samples of this study predate the infection). Cell type and time point are not known. CDR3s include the opening cysteine and the closing phenylalanine or tryptophan. Fields, in order: D gene, J gene, V gene, clone size, CDR3 DNA, CDR3 protein. The D gene is left open where the match is weak. Clone size is stated in some rows and not others, as once, few, many or a class when expanded.

d_call: TRBD1; j_call: TRBJ1-1; v_call: TRBV10-3; clone_size: .; cdr3_nt: TGTGCCATCAGAAGGGGACAGGGTATGACTGAAGCTTCCTTT; cdr3_aa: CAIRRGQGMTEASF
d_call: .; j_call: TRBJ1-1; v_call: TRBV5-1; clone_size: many; cdr3_nt: TGCGCCAGCAGCTTTCATGGGAACACTGAAGCTTTCTTT; cdr3_aa: CASSFHGNTEAFF
d_call: .; j_call: TRBJ2-5; v_call: TRBV20-1; clone_size: .; cdr3_nt: TGCAGTGCTAGAGGCGGGACAGAAGAGACCCAGTACTTC; cdr3_aa: CSARGGTEETQYF
d_call: .; j_call: TRBJ2-1; v_call: TRBV6-5; clone_size: .; cdr3_nt: TGTGCCAGCAGTCACCAGGGAAAATCGGTCAATGAGCAGTTCTTC; cdr3_aa: CASSHQGKSVNEQFF
d_call: .; j_call: TRBJ1-1; v_call: TRBV6-2/TRBV6-3; clone_size: .; cdr3_nt: TGTGCCAGCAGTTACCGGGAGGACACTGAAGCTTTCTTT; cdr3_aa: CASSYREDTEAFF
d_call: .; j_call: TRBJ1-2; v_call: TRBV5-6; clone_size: few; cdr3_nt: TGTGCCAGCAGCTTGACGACAGGCACCCCCCTCTACACCTTC; cdr3_aa: CASSLTTGTPLYTF
d_call: .; j_call: TRBJ1-4; v_call: TRBV2; clone_size: many; cdr3_nt: TGTGCCAGCAGTGGTGCTAATGAAAAACTGTTTTTT; cdr3_aa: CASSGANEKLFF
d_call: .; j_call: TRBJ1-3; v_call: TRBV9; clone_size: .; cdr3_nt: TGTGCCAGCAGCGTAGGATTGGCGGAGGCTGGAAACACCATATATTTT; cdr3_aa: CASSVGLAEAGNTIYF
d_call: TRBD2; j_call: TRBJ2-3; v_call: TRBV20-1; clone_size: .; cdr3_nt: TGCAGTGCTTGGACTAGCGGGGGCCCCACAGATACGCAGTATTTT; cdr3_aa: CSAWTSGGPTDTQYF
d_call: .; j_call: TRBJ2-7; v_call: TRBV5-1; clone_size: many; cdr3_nt: TGCGCCAGCAGTCCCGGGACGTTGCTCATGTCCTACGAGCAGTACTTC; cdr3_aa: CASSPGTLLMSYEQYF
d_call: .; j_call: TRBJ1-5; v_call: TRBV7-9; clone_size: many; cdr3_nt: TGTGCCAGCAGCTTATCGCGCAATCAGCCCCAGCATTTT; cdr3_aa: CASSLSRNQPQHF
d_call: .; j_call: TRBJ1-3; v_call: TRBV7-6; clone_size: few; cdr3_nt: TGTGCCAGCAGCTTGGGGCCGGGGGGACGGGGCTCTGGAAACACCATATATTTT; cdr3_aa: CASSLGPGGRGSGNTIYF
d_call: .; j_call: TRBJ1-3; v_call: TRBV7-6; clone_size: .; cdr3_nt: TGTGCCAGCAGCCATTACAGGGACTCTGGAAACACCATATATTTT; cdr3_aa: CASSHYRDSGNTIYF
d_call: TRBD1; j_call: TRBJ1-1; v_call: TRBV4-1; clone_size: few; cdr3_nt: TGCGCCAGCAGCCAAGATGCGACAGGGGGCGATTTGTACACTGAAGCTTTCTTT; cdr3_aa: CASSQDATGGDLYTEAFF
d_call: TRBD2; j_call: TRBJ2-7; v_call: TRBV11-1; clone_size: .; cdr3_nt: TGTGCCAGCAGTTATGGACTAGCGGGGGGCATCTCCTACGAGCAGTACTTC; cdr3_aa: CASSYGLAGGISYEQYF
d_call: TRBD2; j_call: TRBJ2-2; v_call: TRBV7-7; clone_size: many; cdr3_nt: TGTGCTAGCAGCTTAGCGGGGTCAGAGAACACCGGGGAGCTGTTTTTT; cdr3_aa: CASSLAGSENTGELFF
d_call: .; j_call: TRBJ2-7; v_call: TRBV5-1; clone_size: .; cdr3_nt: TGCGCCAGCAGCTTAGGGGGATTCCGCGAGCAGTACTTC; cdr3_aa: CASSLGGFREQYF
d_call: TRBD1; j_call: TRBJ2-1; v_call: TRBV9; clone_size: few; cdr3_nt: TGTGCCAGCTCGGGACAGGGTAGCTCCTACAATGAGCAGTTCTTC; cdr3_aa: CASSGQGSSYNEQFF
d_call: .; j_call: TRBJ1-5; v_call: TRBV6-2/TRBV6-3; clone_size: .; cdr3_nt: TGTGCCAGCAGTTCCCACGTGGAGGGCAATCAGCCCCAGCATTTT; cdr3_aa: CASSSHVEGNQPQHF
d_call: .; j_call: TRBJ2-1; v_call: TRBV12-3/TRBV12-4; clone_size: few; cdr3_nt: TGTGCCAGCAGACTTAAACAGGGTACTGAGCAGTTCTTC; cdr3_aa: CASRLKQGTEQFF
d_call: TRBD1; j_call: TRBJ1-1; v_call: TRBV4-1; clone_size: .; cdr3_nt: TGCGCCAGCAGCCAACTTACAGGGGGAAGATCTGAAGCTTTCTTT; cdr3_aa: CASSQLTGGRSEAFF
d_call: .; j_call: TRBJ2-5; v_call: TRBV12-3/TRBV12-4; clone_size: .; cdr3_nt: TGTGCCAGCAGTTTTTTGCTGGGGCGGGAGACCCAGTACTTC; cdr3_aa: CASSFLLGRETQYF
d_call: .; j_call: TRBJ2-7; v_call: TRBV20-1; clone_size: many; cdr3_nt: TGCAGTGCTCAGAACCCGGGACGGAACTCCTACGAGCAGTACTTC; cdr3_aa: CSAQNPGRNSYEQYF
d_call: TRBD2; j_call: TRBJ2-1; v_call: TRBV20-1; clone_size: few; cdr3_nt: TGCAGTGCTGATGCAGCGGGGGCCTCCTACAATGAGCAGTTCTTC; cdr3_aa: CSADAAGASYNEQFF
d_call: .; j_call: TRBJ2-5; v_call: TRBV5-1; clone_size: few; cdr3_nt: TGCGCCAGCAGCGTGGCCGAGGGGAGGGAGACCCAGTACTTC; cdr3_aa: CASSVAEGRETQYF
d_call: TRBD2; j_call: TRBJ2-7; v_call: TRBV9; clone_size: .; cdr3_nt: TGTGCCAGCAGCGTAGATGCTAGCGGGGCCTACGAGCAGTACTTC; cdr3_aa: CASSVDASGAYEQYF
d_call: .; j_call: TRBJ1-6; v_call: TRBV28; clone_size: few; cdr3_nt: TGTGCCAGCACCAACAGAAATAATTCACCCCTCCACTTT; cdr3_aa: CASTNRNNSPLHF
d_call: TRBD1; j_call: TRBJ2-2; v_call: TRBV5-1; clone_size: .; cdr3_nt: TGCGCCAGCAGCTTCGACAGGGTTTTGACCGGGGAGCTGTTTTTT; cdr3_aa: CASSFDRVLTGELFF
d_call: .; j_call: TRBJ2-2; v_call: TRBV20-1; clone_size: few; cdr3_nt: TGCAGTGCTAGAGAAAGGAAAAGGGCCGGGGAGCTGTTTTTT; cdr3_aa: CSARERKRAGELFF
d_call: .; j_call: TRBJ2-2; v_call: TRBV7-2; clone_size: .; cdr3_nt: TGTGCCAGCAGCTTAGCAGGGGTCCACGGGGAGCTGTTTTTT; cdr3_aa: CASSLAGVHGELFF
d_call: .; j_call: TRBJ2-1; v_call: TRBV20-1; clone_size: few; cdr3_nt: TGCAGTGCTAGAGGGGGGGCCCAAAGCTCCTACAATGAGCAGTTCTTC; cdr3_aa: CSARGGAQSSYNEQFF
d_call: .; j_call: TRBJ2-7; v_call: TRBV20-1; clone_size: .; cdr3_nt: TGCAGTGCTCGAGAACAGAGAATTAAGACCGAGCAGTACTTC; cdr3_aa: CSAREQRIKTEQYF
d_call: TRBD1; j_call: TRBJ2-7; v_call: TRBV20-1; clone_size: .; cdr3_nt: TGCAGTGCTATGGACAGGGAAGTAGGTTACGAGCAGTACTTC; cdr3_aa: CSAMDREVGYEQYF
d_call: .; j_call: TRBJ1-2; v_call: TRBV4-3; clone_size: .; cdr3_nt: TGCGCCAGCAGCCAAGATCTCGCGACAGCTAACTATGGCTACACCTTC; cdr3_aa: CASSQDLATANYGYTF
d_call: .; j_call: TRBJ2-7; v_call: TRBV4-2; clone_size: .; cdr3_nt: TGTGCCAGCAGCCAACTAGAGGCCTACGAGCAGTACTTC; cdr3_aa: CASSQLEAYEQYF
d_call: TRBD2; j_call: TRBJ2-3; v_call: TRBV20-1; clone_size: .; cdr3_nt: TGCAGTGCTAGACTAGGGACTAGCGAGACAGATACGCAGTATTTT; cdr3_aa: CSARLGTSETDTQYF
d_call: .; j_call: TRBJ2-2; v_call: TRBV20-1; clone_size: .; cdr3_nt: TGCAGTGCTAGAGGCCCGCCCGCGAACACCGGGGAGCTGTTTTTT; cdr3_aa: CSARGPPANTGELFF
d_call: .; j_call: TRBJ2-1; v_call: TRBV18; clone_size: .; cdr3_nt: TGTGCCAGCTCACCACCAGACAAGGACTACAATGAGCAGTTCTTC; cdr3_aa: CASSPPDKDYNEQFF
d_call: TRBD2; j_call: TRBJ2-5; v_call: TRBV12-3/TRBV12-4; clone_size: .; cdr3_nt: TGTGCCAGCAGTTTTGGCGCGGGACTAGCGGCCCAAGAGACCCAGTACTTC; cdr3_aa: CASSFGAGLAAQETQYF
d_call: .; j_call: TRBJ2-5; v_call: TRBV7-6; clone_size: .; cdr3_nt: TGTGCCAGCAGCTCCCCATCCGTCGACCAAGAGACCCAGTACTTC; cdr3_aa: CASSSPSVDQETQYF
d_call: .; j_call: TRBJ2-3; v_call: TRBV5-1; clone_size: .; cdr3_nt: TGCGCCAGCAGCTTGGACGGGGACGACACAGATACGCAGTATTTT; cdr3_aa: CASSLDGDDTDTQYF
d_call: .; j_call: TRBJ1-2; v_call: TRBV20-1; clone_size: .; cdr3_nt: TGCAGTGCTAGAGAAAGACCAACTAACTATGGCTACACCTTC; cdr3_aa: CSARERPTNYGYTF
d_call: TRBD1; j_call: TRBJ2-2; v_call: TRBV12-3/TRBV12-4; clone_size: .; cdr3_nt: TGTGCCAGCATCACCGGACAGGGGGACACCGGGGAGCTGTTTTTT; cdr3_aa: CASITGQGDTGELFF
d_call: .; j_call: TRBJ2-7; v_call: TRBV5-1; clone_size: few; cdr3_nt: TGCGCCAGCAGCGGATCACTTAACCCCCCTTTAGTGCAGTACTTC; cdr3_aa: CASSGSLNPPLVQYF
d_call: TRBD1; j_call: TRBJ1-1; v_call: TRBV7-9; clone_size: .; cdr3_nt: TGTGCCAGCAGCCACGGTGGGACAGGGAGTGAGGTGGACACTGAAGCTTTCTTT; cdr3_aa: CASSHGGTGSEVDTEAFF
d_call: .; j_call: TRBJ2-3; v_call: TRBV5-5; clone_size: .; cdr3_nt: TGTGCCAGCAGCTCTGGGGCGCCAGAAGATACGCAGTATTTT; cdr3_aa: CASSSGAPEDTQYF
d_call: TRBD1; j_call: TRBJ2-1; v_call: TRBV11-2; clone_size: few; cdr3_nt: TGTGCCAGCAGCTTAGTTTGGGGACAGAAGGGCAATGAGCAGTTCTTC; cdr3_aa: CASSLVWGQKGNEQFF
d_call: TRBD1; j_call: TRBJ1-2; v_call: TRBV4-2; clone_size: few; cdr3_nt: TGTGCCAGCAGCCAAGAGGGGACAGGGGGTGGCTACACCTTC; cdr3_aa: CASSQEGTGGGYTF
d_call: TRBD2; j_call: TRBJ2-3; v_call: TRBV7-2; clone_size: few; cdr3_nt: TGTGCCAGCAGCTTGACTAGCGGGGGGATTCTCACAGATACGCAGTATTTT; cdr3_aa: CASSLTSGGILTDTQYF
d_call: .; j_call: TRBJ2-7; v_call: TRBV20-1; clone_size: few; cdr3_nt: TGCAGTGCTAGAGCCCCTTCCGGCCTAGCGCGGACCTCCTACGAGCAGTACTTC; cdr3_aa: CSARAPSGLARTSYEQYF
d_call: .; j_call: TRBJ2-3; v_call: TRBV5-1; clone_size: .; cdr3_nt: TGCGCCAGCAGCGAGGGGATGGATACGCAGTATTTT; cdr3_aa: CASSEGMDTQYF